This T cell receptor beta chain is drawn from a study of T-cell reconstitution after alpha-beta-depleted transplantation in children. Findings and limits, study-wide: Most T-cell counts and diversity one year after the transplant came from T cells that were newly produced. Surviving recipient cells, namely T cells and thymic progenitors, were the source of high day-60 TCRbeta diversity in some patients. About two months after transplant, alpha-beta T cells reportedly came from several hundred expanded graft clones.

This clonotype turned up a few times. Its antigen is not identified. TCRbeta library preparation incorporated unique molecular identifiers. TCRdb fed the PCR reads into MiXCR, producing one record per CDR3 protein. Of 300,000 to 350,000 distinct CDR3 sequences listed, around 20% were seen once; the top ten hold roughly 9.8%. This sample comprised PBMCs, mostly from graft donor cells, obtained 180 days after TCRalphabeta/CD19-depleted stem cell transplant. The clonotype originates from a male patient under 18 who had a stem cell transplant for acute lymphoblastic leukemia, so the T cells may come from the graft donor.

This chain's CDR3 is CASSLRRMQYF. For the CDR3, the DNA is TGTGCCAGCAGCCTGCGGAGGATGCAGTATTTT. This chain joins TRBV11-2 and TRBJ2-3; a possible D gene is TRBD2 (5 bases). V lost 5 bases to trimming and J lost 11 bases, with 11 bases between them. The CDR3 contains 11 residues. Germline-derived CDR1 and CDR2 are SGHAT and FQNNGV. The full variable domain, rest sourced from reference TRBV11-2 and TRBJ2-3, is EAGVAQSPRYKIIEKRQSVAFWCNPISGHATLYWYQQILGQGPKLLIQFQNNGVVDDSQLPKDRFSAERLKGVDSTLKIQPAKLEDSAVYLCASSLRRMQYFGPGTRLTVL.